These 26 T cell receptor beta chains came from one sample sequenced in a study of CD4+ T cells in melanoma. Assay used: immunoSEQ multiplex PCR; TCRdb lists only in-frame clones, some missing. This table has 90,000 to 130,000 clones, around 92% appearing once. The sequenced sample was peripheral blood. These receptors all stem from a human donor with melanoma.

The gene calls are TRBV7-8 and TRBJ2-7; D is perhaps TRBD1 (5 bases). The V end was cut by 1 base, the J end by 5 bases, with 15 bases between. CDR3 length: 15 residues. The germline V gene encodes CDR1 SGHVS and CDR2 FQNEAQ. As DNA, the CDR3 is TGTGCCAGCAGCTTAGTCCGGACACGTTTTGACGAGCAGTACTTC. It encodes CASSLVRTRFDEQYF.

This rearrangement joins TRBV6-5 to TRBJ2-1; TRBD1 might be the D (6 bases). The germline V gene encodes CDR1 MNHEY and CDR2 SVGAGI. V was shortened by 8 bases and J by 0 bases, with 11 bases between the two germline ends. This CDR3 has 14 amino acids. As DNA, the CDR3 is TGTGCCAGCGGGACAATCCTCTCCTACAATGAGCAGTTCTTC. Protein sequence: CASGTILSYNEQFF.

The chain couples TRBV27 to TRBJ2-6; D remains ambiguous. The CDR3 contains 14 residues. Trimming removed 8 bases at V and 0 bases at J, with 8 bases between. CDR1 and CDR2 (germline): MNHEY, SMNVEV (reference sequence). CDR3 in amino acids: CASLPSSGANVLTF. CDR3 nucleotide sequence: TGTGCCAGCTTACCTAGCTCTGGGGCCAACGTCCTGACTTTC.

The gene calls are TRBV6-1 and TRBJ2-2; D unresolved. The CDR3 totals 15 residues. V lost 7 bases and J 3 bases, leaving 15 bases between the germline ends. Germline V lookup: CDR1 MNHNS, CDR2 SASEGT. CDR3 residues: CASTESPFYTGELFF. CDR3 bases: TGTGCCAGCACCGAAAGCCCGTTCTACACCGGGGAGCTGTTTTTT.

The V and J genes are TRBV28 and TRBJ2-2; 9 bases line up with TRBD2. In germline, CDR1 is MDHEN, CDR2 SYDVKM. This CDR3 has 22 residues. The junction had 25 bases not matched to a gene; V was cut back by 5 bases and J by 3 bases. CDR3 bases: TGTGCCAGCAGTCCATATCCCCTCGGCCTAGCGGGATTCGAATGGTACACCGGGGAGCTGTTTTTT. It yields the protein CASSPYPLGLAGFEWYTGELFF.

This clone was counted once. This sample includes further DNA sequences coding for the same CDR3. The chain employs TRBV28 and TRBJ2-6, with D unclear. Germline CDR1 and CDR2: MDHEN and SYDVKM. V was clipped by 1 base and J by 1 base, with 5 bases between them. This CDR3 is built from 15 residues. The CDR3 loop is CASSLFTSGANVLTF. DNA of the CDR3: TGTGCCAGCAGTTTATTTACGTCTGGGGCCAACGTCCTGACTTTC.

The V gene is TRBV4-2, the J gene TRBJ2-2; D is uncertain. This CDR3 is 13 amino acids long. Looked up from germline, CDR1 is LGHNA and CDR2 is YNFKEQ. The V and J ends lost 4 bases and 4 bases respectively, with 7 bases between them. CDR3 amino acids: CASSLGFTGELFF. Written as DNA, the CDR3 is TGTGCCAGCAGCCTCGGATTCACCGGGGAGCTGTTTTTT.

This clone was detected only once. The chain is built from TRBV28 and TRBJ2-7; TRBD2 aligns across 9 bases. Per germline, CDR1 MDHEN and CDR2 SYDVKM. This CDR3 is built from 14 residues. V shed 8 bases and J 7 bases; nucleotides not matched to a gene: 12. The CDR3 DNA reads TGTGCCAGCGCCCTTAGCGGGAGTTCTAAAGAGCAGTACTTC. Its protein is CASALSGSSKEQYF.

The genes are TRBV7-8 and TRBJ2-3, with D unclear. V dropped 7 bases and J dropped 0 bases, with 8 bases sitting between them. The germline V gene has CDR1 SGHVS and CDR2 FQNEAQ. There are 13 residues in the CDR3. The CDR3 protein is CASIQTSTDTQYF. Written as DNA, the CDR3 is TGTGCCAGCATCCAGACTAGCACAGATACGCAGTATTTT.

This clone was seen just once. The CDR3 DNA is TGTGCCAGCAGCTCGGGGGGGAGTTGGAATACGCAGTATTTT. This codes for CASSSGGSWNTQYF. The chain employs TRBV11-3 and TRBJ2-3; 8 bases agree with TRBD2. Germline V CDR1 and CDR2: SGHNT, YENEEA. Germline trimming cut 4 bases from V and 7 bases from J; bases unmatched to any gene: 7. CDR3 length equals 14 residues.

This chain's CDR3 is CASSIAGQAIYGYTF. The DNA for the CDR3 is TGTGCCAGTAGTATAGCGGGGCAGGCAATCTATGGCTACACCTTC. V and J are TRBV19 and TRBJ1-2; tentative D call: TRBD1 (5 bases). Per the germline V gene, CDR1 is LNHDA and CDR2 is SQIVND (reference sequence). The V end lost 1 base, the J end lost 4 bases, and 13 bases lay between the germline ends. This CDR3 spans 15 amino acids.

This clone was detected only a few times. The junction differs from germline at one of its ends, possibly a read error. CDR3 in amino acids: CATLRDSTLLF. The CDR3 DNA is TGTGCCACCCTCCGGGACTCTACATTACTCTTC. V usage is TRBV10-3 and J usage is TRBJ2-1; possibly TRBD2 for D (6 bases). CDR3 length: 11 amino acids. Per germline, CDR1 ENHRY and CDR2 SYGVKD.

The chain recombines TRBV7-2 with TRBJ2-2; 11 bases match TRBD2. The CDR3 contains 16 residues. Germline assignment: CDR1 SGHTA and CDR2 FQGNSA. V was pared by 3 bases and J by 0 bases, with 0 bases of the junction left unmatched. The CDR3 here is CASSFSGGANTGELFF. The CDR3 nucleotides are TGTGCCAGCAGCTTTAGCGGGGGGGCGAACACCGGGGAGCTGTTTTTT.

This clone was seen just once. The chain combines TRBV7-8 with TRBJ1-1; D is undetermined. V was cut by 6 bases and J by 3 bases, with 11 bases left in between. CDR3 length equals 13 residues. Germline CDR1 reads SGHVS; CDR2 reads FQNEAQ. The CDR3 sequence is CASRWAGHTEAFF. In DNA form, the CDR3 reads TGTGCCAGCAGATGGGCAGGACACACTGAAGCTTTCTTT.

This sequence joins TRBV7-9 and TRBJ2-7; unclear D gene. CDR1 and CDR2 (germline): SEHNR, FQNEAQ (reference sequence). The CDR3 is 14 amino acids. V lost 1 base and J lost 3, with 10 bases in between. DNA of the CDR3: TGTGCCAGCAGCTTAGGCGCAGGAGTCTACGAGCAGTACTTC. Translating gives CASSLGAGVYEQYF.

The chain links TRBV5-1 to TRBJ2-2; maybe TRBD2 (6 bases). V dropped 5 bases and J dropped 1 base, with 12 bases sitting between them. CDR3 length: 15 amino acids. Germline-derived CDR1 and CDR2 are SGHRS and YFSETQ. The CDR3 DNA reads TGCGCCAGCAGAGAATCGGGACTGAACACCGGGGAGCTGTTTTTT. It translates to CASRESGLNTGELFF.

The rearrangement joins TRBV18 to TRBJ2-7; TRBD1 agrees at 7 bases. J was trimmed by 7 bases and V by 2 bases; bases with no gene match: 11. The germline V gene has CDR1 KGHSH and CDR2 LQKENI. The CDR3 is made up of 15 amino acids. In DNA form, the CDR3 reads TGTGCCAGCTCACCAGTACAGGGGTCCCCGGGGGAGCAGTACTTC. Encoded protein: CASSPVQGSPGEQYF.

V is TRBV19 and J is TRBJ1-3; D gene unclear. Germline-derived CDR1 and CDR2 are LNHDA and SQIVND (reference sequence). CDR3 length equals 12 residues. V dropped 11 bases and J dropped 3 bases, with 11 bases sitting between them. The CDR3 reads CASWTYGNTIYF. CDR3 nucleotides: TGTGCCTCCTGGACTTATGGAAACACCATATATTTT.

V usage is TRBV7-2 and J usage is TRBJ1-1, with TRBD1 identical over 7 bases. The CDR3 totals 19 residues. CDR1 and CDR2 (germline): SGHTA, FQGNSA. The V and J ends lost 1 base and 1 base, in that order; junction bases with no gene match: 15. CDR3 in amino acids: CASSLEVPATGWENTEAFF. In DNA, the CDR3 is TGTGCCAGCAGCTTAGAGGTCCCGGCGACAGGGTGGGAGAACACTGAAGCTTTCTTT.

This clone was counted between two and nine times. The rearrangement joins TRBV7-9 to TRBJ1-2; 7 nucleotides match TRBD1. The germline V gene has CDR1 SEHNR and CDR2 FQNEAQ (reference sequence). V trimming: 5 bases; J trimming: 5 bases; junction bases outside the gene matches: 8. The CDR3 is 14 residues long. CDR3 sequence: CASSLPQGRYGYTF. In DNA, the CDR3 is TGTGCCAGCAGCCTACCACAGGGGCGGTATGGCTACACCTTC.

V is TRBV5-1 and J is TRBJ1-1; the D gene is possibly TRBD1 (5 bases). The CDR3 consists of 14 residues. Germline lookup yields CDR1 SGHRS and CDR2 YFSETQ. Deletions cut 4 bases from V and 3 bases from J, with 13 bases between. The CDR3 DNA is TGCGCCAGCAGCAATTCGGGAGGGGACACTGAAGCTTTCTTT. Its translation is CASSNSGGDTEAFF.

This chain joins TRBV2 and TRBJ2-3; the D gene is possibly TRBD2 (5 bases). The CDR3 is 14 residues long. Germline CDR1 and CDR2: SNHLY and FYNNEI. The ends were cut back, 3 bases at V and 0 bases at J, with 7 bases in the middle. CDR3 sequence reads: CASSERTSTDTQYF. CDR3 bases: TGTGCCAGCAGTGAGAGGACTAGCACAGATACGCAGTATTTT.

The V and J genes are TRBV7-2 and TRBJ2-1, with TRBD2 as a possible D gene (6 bases). CDR3 size: 16 residues. Per the germline V gene, CDR1 is SGHTA and CDR2 is FQGNSA. Trimming cost V 2 bases and J 4 bases, with 15 bases left between them. The CDR3 coding sequence is TGTGCCAGCAGCTTAAGACGGAGGGCCAGTTACAATGAGCAGTTCTTC. This sequence encodes CASSLRRRASYNEQFF.

CDR3 DNA: TGCAGCGTTAGGAAAGGGGGCGCTTCAGACATTCAGTACTTC. This codes for CSVRKGGASDIQYF. The chain combines TRBV29-1 with TRBJ2-4; TRBD1 agrees at 7 bases. The CDR3 contains 14 residues. J was trimmed by 8 bases and V by 5 bases; bases with no gene match: 12. The germline CDR1 and CDR2 sequences are SQVTM and ANQGSEA.

The rearrangement uses TRBV27 and TRBJ2-5; 7 bases are shared with TRBD1. Trimming cost V 5 bases and J 3 bases; bases outside gene matches: 9. The germline CDR1 and CDR2 sequences are MNHEY and SMNVEV (reference sequence). The CDR3 has 15 residues. CDR3 loop: CASSTSTGIKETQYF. CDR3 sequence (DNA): TGTGCCAGCAGTACCTCGACAGGGATTAAAGAGACCCAGTACTTC.

This clone was observed a handful of times. The chain employs TRBV2 and TRBJ1-5; no firm D call. This CDR3 spans 12 amino acids. The germline CDR1 and CDR2 sequences are SNHLY and FYNNEI. The V end was cut by 7 bases, the J end by 7 bases, with 11 bases between. The CDR3 is CASNRLGQPQHF. CDR3 sequence (DNA): TGTGCCAGCAATCGTTTGGGGCAGCCCCAGCATTTT.